Shown below are 22 T cell receptor beta chains from a single sample sequenced in a study of T-cell memory formation after mild COVID-19 (dated by TCRdb to about 2021). To prepare the library, 5' RACE was applied. Instrument used: Illumina NovaSeq 6000. TCRdb applied fastp at Q25 and MiXCR to the public reads, then kept only in-frame beta chains. Rows merge per CDR3 protein into single entries with the most common DNA and genes. Across this sample there are almost 350,000 distinct CDR3 sequences, with 20% to 25% seen only once. The ten largest clones represent roughly a fifth of the sample. Input material: PBMCs or a T cell subset sorted from them (not recorded which). These receptors came from a man younger than 30 who had mild COVID-19 (a few samples of this study predate the infection). The sample titles of this study are shuffled in the database, so cell type and time point are left out; the donor was told from shared clones.

There are a few counts of this clonotype. The chain has TRBV3-1 and TRBJ2-1, with D tentatively TRBD2 (6 bases). Germline V gives CDR1 LGHDT, CDR2 YNNKEL (reference sequence). This CDR3 is built from 16 residues. The ends were cut back, 0 bases at V and 2 bases at J, with 11 bases in the middle. The CDR3 coding sequence is TGTGCCAGCAGCCAAGATGGAGGGCTCGCCTACAATGAGCAGTTCTTC. Its translation: CASSQDGGLAYNEQFF.

This clonotype was seen more than once but under ten times. One end of the junction is discordant with germline, which a read error may explain. The V and J genes are TRBV24-1 and TRBJ2-3; 7 nucleotides line up with TRBD1. Germline V gene data show CDR1 as KGHDR and CDR2 as SFDVKD. There are 17 residues in the CDR3. The CDR3 loop reads CATSALVFLGGDDTQYF. CDR3 DNA sequence: TGTGCCACCAGTGCTTTGGTGTTTTTAGGGGGCGATGATACGCAGTATTTT.

The chain joins TRBV11-2 to TRBJ1-2; D is possibly TRBD1 (6 bases). This CDR3 contains 18 residues. Per germline, CDR1 SGHAT and CDR2 FQNNGV. V was pared by 2 bases and J by 2 bases, with 21 bases between. The CDR3 coding sequence is TGTGCCAGCAGCTTAAGATCTAATCGGCGGGGGCGGAACTATGGCTACACCTTC. Residues: CASSLRSNRRGRNYGYTF. The variable domain in full, completed from reference TRBV11-2 and TRBJ1-2, reads EAGVAQSPRYKIIEKRQSVAFWCNPISGHATLYWYQQILGQGPKLLIQFQNNGVVDDSQLPKDRFSAERLKGVDSTLKIQPAKLEDSAVYLCASSLRSNRRGRNYGYTFGSGTRLTVV.

The sample holds many counts of this clonotype. This sequence joins TRBV20-1 and TRBJ1-1, with 7 bases fitting TRBD1. CDR3 length equals 15 residues. The trim removed 0 bases at V and 3 bases at J, leaving 7 bases unmatched. Germline CDR1 reads DFQATT; CDR2 reads SNEGSKA (reference sequence). CDR3 amino acids: CSARDGETGDTEAFF. As DNA, the CDR3 is TGCAGTGCTAGAGATGGGGAAACAGGGGACACTGAAGCTTTCTTT.

This clonotype was counted a few times. The CDR3 spells CASSLARGNYGYTF. The CDR3, as DNA: TGCGCCAGCAGCCTCGCCCGGGGAAACTATGGCTACACCTTC. The J gene is TRBJ1-2, the V gene TRBV4-3; D gene unclear. The ends were cut back, 4 bases at V and 2 bases at J, with 11 bases in the middle. Germline CDR1 and CDR2: LGHNA and YSLEER. The CDR3 sequence is 14 residues long.

The J gene is TRBJ2-7, the V gene TRBV11-2; 9 nucleotides line up with TRBD1. Per germline, CDR1 SGHAT and CDR2 FQNNGV. V was pared by 1 base and J by 2 bases, with 9 bases of the junction left unmatched. There are 17 residues in the CDR3. The DNA of the CDR3 is TGTGCCAGCAGCTTAGGTCGAGGACAGGGGACTCCCTACGAGCAGTACTTC. Protein product: CASSLGRGQGTPYEQYF.

The table lists this clonotype with many counts. The CDR3 loop reads CASSFWGLDNEQFF. The CDR3 DNA reads TGTGCCAGCAGCTTTTGGGGTTTGGACAATGAGCAGTTCTTC. V usage is TRBV7-9 and J usage is TRBJ2-1; D call uncertain. V was clipped by 3 bases and J by 5 bases, with 11 bases between them. Looked up from germline, CDR1 is SEHNR and CDR2 is FQNEAQ (reference sequence). This CDR3 contains 14 residues. The full variable domain, completed using reference TRBV7-9 and TRBJ2-1, is DTGVSQNPRHKITKRGQNVTFRCDPISEHNRLYWYRQTLGQGPEFLTYFQNEAQLEKSRLLSDRFSAERPKGSFSTLEIQRTEQGDSAMYLCASSFWGLDNEQFFGPGTRLTVL.

The V gene is TRBV28, the J gene TRBJ1-6; 9 bases agree with TRBD1. The V and J ends lost 4 bases and 9 bases, in that order; junction bases with no gene match: 4. CDR3 length: 14 residues. CDR1 is MDHEN, CDR2 SYDVKM, per germline. CDR3 region: CASSWTGAVSPLHF. The CDR3 nucleotides read TGTGCCAGCAGTTGGACAGGGGCGGTTTCACCCCTCCACTTT. Looking up the rest from reference TRBV28 and TRBJ1-6 gives the full variable domain: DVKVTQSSRYLVKRTGEKVFLECVQDMDHENMFWYRQDPGLGLRLIYFSYDVKMKEKGDIPEGYSVSREKKERFSLILESASTNQTSMYLCASSWTGAVSPLHFGNGTRLTVT.

The sample holds a few counts of this clonotype. V gene TRBV12-3 or TRBV12-4 combines with J gene TRBJ1-3, with D unclear. The CDR3 is 13 residues long. V was clipped by 2 bases and J by 10 bases, with 12 bases between them. CDR3 residues: CASSLNLQITIYF. CDR3 nucleotide sequence: TGTGCCAGCAGTTTAAACCTCCAAATTACCATATATTTT.

This chain links TRBV14 with TRBJ1-2, with TRBD1 as a possible D gene (5 bases). Germline lookup yields CDR1 SGHDN and CDR2 FVKESK. The V end lost 1 base, the J end lost 7 bases, and 16 bases lay between the germline ends. The CDR3 loop spans 15 amino acids. The CDR3 loop reads CASSQGGGGAAGYTF. The CDR3 nucleotides read TGTGCCAGCAGCCAAGGTGGGGGGGGTGCCGCTGGCTACACCTTC.

V and J are TRBV30 and TRBJ1-5, with unresolved D. The ends were cut back, 2 bases at V and 4 bases at J, with 6 bases in the middle. Germline V CDR1 and CDR2: GTSNPN, SVGIG (reference sequence). This CDR3 region has 12 residues. CDR3 in amino acids: CAWSPRNQPQHF. As DNA, the CDR3 is TGTGCCTGGAGTCCTAGAAATCAGCCCCAGCATTTT.

This clonotype appeared a few times. The V call is TRBV3-1, the J call TRBJ2-5; D might be TRBD1 (5 bases). Germline lookup yields CDR1 LGHDT and CDR2 YNNKEL (reference sequence). CDR3 length: 12 residues. V dropped 4 bases and J dropped 9 bases, with 12 bases sitting between them. This CDR3 reads CASSRWGEAQYF. For the CDR3, the DNA is TGTGCCAGCAGCCGTTGGGGCGAGGCCCAGTACTTC.

This clonotype has just a few counts. This rearrangement joins TRBV20-1 to TRBJ2-3; 8 nucleotides match TRBD1. The CDR3 runs 13 residues. CDR1 and CDR2 from the germline V gene are DFQATT and SNEGSKA (reference sequence). The V and J ends lost 4 bases and 3 bases, in that order; junction bases with no gene match: 3. CDR3 nucleotide sequence: TGCAGTGCTACGAGACAGGGGACAGATACGCAGTATTTT. This sequence encodes CSATRQGTDTQYF.

This clonotype was observed a handful of times. V and J are TRBV7-6 and TRBJ2-7; D is unclear. Trimming took off 5 bases at V and 2 bases at J, with 13 bases between the two ends. The germline gives CDR1 SGHVS, CDR2 FNYEAQ. The CDR3 length is 14 residues. The DNA of the CDR3 is TGTGCCAGCAGCCTGGCCGGCAGTGCCTACGAGCAGTACTTC. It translates to CASSLAGSAYEQYF.

The V call is TRBV5-1, the J call TRBJ1-2, with D unclear. V shed 3 bases and J shed 3 bases, with 9 bases lying between them. From germline, CDR1 is SGHRS and CDR2 YFSETQ. The CDR3 has 13 amino acids. The CDR3 region has the DNA TGCGCCAGCAGCTCACAAGCGGACTATGGCTACACCTTC. Translated: CASSSQADYGYTF.

CDR3 region: CASSDTSGGLSYEQYF. The CDR3 region has the DNA TGTGCCAGCAGTGATACTAGCGGGGGCCTCTCCTACGAGCAGTACTTC. The rearrangement links TRBV6-2 or TRBV6-3 to TRBJ2-7; TRBD2 matches 11 bases. The V gene end was trimmed by 5 bases and the J gene end by 0 bases; junction bases not matched to a gene: 6. This CDR3 is built from 16 residues. Germline values: CDR1 MNHEY, CDR2 SVGEGT.

This clonotype was counted many times. The gene calls are TRBV5-1 and TRBJ1-2; 7 positions match TRBD1. The CDR3 is 14 amino acids. Germline values: CDR1 SGHRS, CDR2 YFSETQ. Trimming cost V 7 bases and J 5 bases; bases outside gene matches: 11. Here the CDR3 DNA reads TGCGCCAGCTACCCGGGACAGCAAACTTATGGCTACACCTTC. Amino acid sequence: CASYPGQQTYGYTF.

This clonotype was seen at least ten times. V usage is TRBV9 and J usage is TRBJ2-3; tentative D call: TRBD1 (5 bases). V lost 3 bases and J 4 bases, leaving 12 bases between the germline ends. CDR1 is SGDLS and CDR2 is YYNGEE in the germline V gene. The CDR3 has 14 residues. The CDR3 nucleotides are TGTGCCAGCAGCGAGAGTGGGGCGGCAGATACGCAGTATTTT. Translated: CASSESGAADTQYF. Based on the CDR3 plus reference TRBV9 and TRBJ2-3, the full variable domain is DSGVTQTPKHLITATGQRVTLRCSPRSGDLSVYWYQQSLDQGLQFLIQYYNGEERAKGNILERFSAQQFPDLHSELNLSSLELGDSALYFCASSESGAADTQYFGPGTRLTVL.

This rearrangement joins TRBV6-2 or TRBV6-3 to TRBJ2-3; no clear D. Germline values: CDR1 MNHEY, CDR2 SVGEGT. This CDR3 is built from 14 residues. Trimming left V 4 bases short and J 2 bases short, with 10 bases between. CDR3 loop: CASSSSKVTDTQYF. CDR3 sequence (DNA): TGTGCCAGCAGTTCCTCGAAGGTCACAGATACGCAGTATTTT.

This rearrangement joins TRBV6-5 to TRBJ2-7; TRBD1 is a possible D gene (6 bases). This CDR3 has 14 residues. V was clipped by 0 bases and J by 6 bases, with 12 bases between them. CDR1 is MNHEY, CDR2 SVGAGI, per germline. Written as DNA, the CDR3 is TGTGCCAGCAGTTACTCGAAACAGGGACGCGAGCAGTACTTC. This gives the protein CASSYSKQGREQYF.

This sequence joins TRBV7-8 and TRBJ1-1; D uncertain. Trimming pared 5 bases from V and 5 bases from J, leaving 9 bases between. Germline V gives CDR1 SGHVS, CDR2 FQNEAQ. The CDR3 extends over 12 amino acids. The CDR3 nucleotides are TGTGCCAGCAGCCAACGGGCTACTGAAGCTTTCTTT. Translated: CASSQRATEAFF.

In this sample, this clonotype turned up a few times. The rearrangement uses TRBV7-8 and TRBJ1-5; no clear D. CDR3 length equals 15 residues. The V gene's germline CDR1 is SGHVS and CDR2 FQNEAQ. V lost 7 bases, J lost 2 bases, and 15 bases lay in between. CDR3 sequence reads: CASTPWSQGNQPQHF. CDR3 in DNA: TGTGCCAGCACCCCCTGGTCGCAGGGCAATCAGCCCCAGCATTTT.